What follows are 13 T cell receptor beta chains derived from one specimen sequenced in a study of cytomegalovirus exposure and HLA in healthy donors. The PCR was carried out with 60 Vbeta primers and 13 Jbeta primers. Using immunoSEQ multiplex PCR, the repertoire was profiled, and TCRdb retains in-frame clones only, with some absent. This table holds about 140,000 clones, roughly three quarters found once. Sequenced input: PBMCs. The receptors originated from a woman under 40 in good health and CMV-seronegative.

This clone was seen more than once but under ten times. The chain combines TRBV20-1 with TRBJ2-5; D ambiguous. CDR3 length: 11 residues. Germline assignment: CDR1 DFQATT and CDR2 SNEGSKA (reference sequence). In DNA, the CDR3 is TGCAGCGCCAGGCACCAAGAGACCCAGTACTTC. Protein sequence: CSARHQETQYF.

The CDR3 reads CASSWRRAGTGPDYGYTF. CDR3 nucleotide sequence: TGTGCCAGCAGCTGGCGGCGGGCGGGGACAGGTCCGGACTATGGCTACACCTTC. The chain employs TRBV7-2 and TRBJ1-2; TRBD1 matches at 8 bases. This CDR3 has 18 amino acids. The germline CDR1 and CDR2 sequences are SGHTA and FQGNSA. J gave up 3 bases and V 4 bases, and 16 bases lay outside the gene matches.

This sequence joins TRBV6-6 and TRBJ2-5; 10 bases align to TRBD1. The closer fit of TRBJ2-7 to the DNA end suggests the J call may be wrong. This CDR3 is built from 14 residues. Germline V gives CDR1 MNHNY, CDR2 SVGAGI (reference sequence). CDR3 residues: CATAPGQGSYEQYF. CDR3 nucleotide sequence: TGTGCCACCGCCCCGGGACAGGGGTCCTACGAGCAGTACTTC.

This rearrangement joins TRBV27 to TRBJ1-2; possibly TRBD1 for D (6 bases). V was cut by 5 bases and J by 7 bases, with 14 bases left in between. Germline V CDR1 and CDR2: MNHEY, SMNVEV (reference sequence). This CDR3 comprises 13 residues. The DNA of the CDR3 is TGTGCCAGCAGTATCGGACAGAGGGGTGGCTACACCTTC. This translates into CASSIGQRGGYTF.

The rearrangement joins TRBV5-4 to TRBJ1-4; a weak D match, TRBD1 (6 bases). There are 14 residues in the CDR3. Trimming stripped 4 bases from V and 4 bases from J, with 11 bases between. Germline V gene data show CDR1 as SGHNT and CDR2 as YYREEE (reference sequence). The DNA of the CDR3 is TGTGCCAGCAGCCAACAGGGTTATAATGAAAAACTGTTTTTT. As protein: CASSQQGYNEKLFF. Full variable domain (missing parts from reference TRBV5-4 and TRBJ1-4): ETGVTQSPTHLIKTRGQQVTLRCSSQSGHNTVSWYQQALGQGPQFIFQYYREEENGRGNFPPRFSGLQFPNYSSELNVNALELDDSALYLCASSQQGYNEKLFFGSGTQLSVL.

This clone was found a few times. This chain joins TRBV19 and TRBJ2-3; 7 nucleotides match TRBD1. Unmatched junction bases numbered 20, after V lost 3 bases and J lost 8 bases. This CDR3 has 18 residues. The germline V gene encodes CDR1 LNHDA and CDR2 SQIVND (reference sequence). Written as DNA, the CDR3 is TGTGCCAGTAGTATGACAGGGACCAGGGGTGGGGCACGGAGTACGCAGTATTTT. It is translated as CASSMTGTRGGARSTQYF.

This chain links TRBV30 with TRBJ1-6; D may be TRBD1 (6 bases). Between the trimmed V and J ends, which lost 4 bases and 9 bases, there was a span of 13 bases. This CDR3 region has 13 residues. In germline, CDR1 is GTSNPN, CDR2 SVGIG (reference sequence). The CDR3 reads CAWIGTGSSPLHF. The CDR3 bases are TGTGCCTGGATTGGAACAGGGAGTTCACCCCTCCACTTT.

This chain uses TRBV2 with TRBJ1-1; no clear D gene. The V end lost 4 bases, the J end lost 2 bases, and 8 bases lay between the germline ends. The CDR3 is made up of 13 amino acids. CDR1 is SNHLY, CDR2 FYNNEI, per germline. CDR3 in amino acids: CASSVVRNTEAFF. The CDR3 DNA is TGTGCCAGCAGTGTAGTTCGCAACACTGAAGCTTTCTTT.

The chain combines TRBV18 with TRBJ2-3; 9 bases match TRBD2. Germline lookup yields CDR1 KGHSH and CDR2 LQKENI. The CDR3 totals 15 residues. V lost 3 bases and J lost 5; bases outside the gene matches: 6. Written as DNA, the CDR3 is TGTGCCAGCTCACCCGTAGCGGGAGACCGAGATACGCAGTATTTT. Protein product: CASSPVAGDRDTQYF.

The chain recombines TRBV6-6 with TRBJ2-5; D ambiguous. V was clipped by 4 bases and J by 2 bases, with 8 bases between them. The CDR3 loop spans 13 amino acids. Germline V CDR1 and CDR2: MNHNY, SVGAGI (reference sequence). The CDR3 loop is CASSSQIQETQYF. Here the CDR3 DNA reads TGTGCCAGCAGTTCCCAGATACAAGAGACCCAGTACTTC.

J is TRBJ2-5 and V is TRBV5-1; 10 nucleotides line up with TRBD2. With V trimmed by 1 base and J by 4 bases, 7 bases remained unmatched. Germline CDR1 reads SGHRS; CDR2 reads YFSETQ. The CDR3 totals 16 residues. CDR3 nucleotide sequence: TGCGCCAGCAGCTTGAGGCCTAGCGGGAGTGGAGAGACCCAGTACTTC. It translates to CASSLRPSGSGETQYF.

This chain uses TRBV27 with TRBJ2-7; TRBD1 agrees at 9 bases. CDR3 length: 15 amino acids. Looked up from germline, CDR1 is MNHEY and CDR2 is SMNVEV (reference sequence). V dropped 4 bases and J dropped 7; count of bases not matched to a gene: 11. Here the CDR3 DNA reads TGTGCCAGCAGTTCGGACAGGGGCCCCCCCCCTGAGCAGTACGTC. Encoded protein: CASSSDRGPPPEQYV.

This chain connects TRBV19 to TRBJ1-1, with TRBD1 identical over 8 bases. The V gene's germline CDR1 is LNHDA and CDR2 SQIVND (reference sequence). The V segment lost 2 bases and the J segment 1 base; nucleotides outside the gene matches: 0. This CDR3 is 14 amino acids long. CDR3 coding DNA: TGTGCCAGTAGTATAACAGGGGGGAACACTGAAGCTTTCTTT. Encoded protein: CASSITGGNTEAFF.